This TCR beta chain derives from a study of blood T cells in healthy people across ages. This CDR3 is built from 17 residues. Isolating PBMCs gave at least 6.5 million of these cells per sample. The use of a sample-barcoded 5' primer and a J-beta primer mix characterized a second PCR of 7 to 11 cycles. Each single sample gave us at least 3 million CDR3-containing paired-end reads. TCRdb re-analysed the 5' RACE reads in MiXCR, keeping a single row per CDR3 protein. The sample contains 700,000 to 850,000 distinct CDR3 sequences, less than 70% of which appear only once. This sequence was found in an elderly man in good health. The J gene is TRBJ2-3, the V gene TRBV21-1; the table names TRBD2, a call not compared with the DNA. TRBV21-1 represents a pseudogene. The sequencing sample was made of blood. This chain's CDR3 is CARKLAGEGCRHRYAYF. The CDR3 nucleotides are TGTGCCAGAAAACTGGCGGGAGAGGGTTGTCGGCACAGATACGCGTATTTT.